The 23 T cell receptor beta chains in this list originate from one sample, sequenced in a study of monozygotic twins with inflammatory bowel disease. One entry per CDR3 protein, without DNA, is what TCRdb gives after re-calling the 5' RACE reads. The sample includes around 410,000 distinct CDR3 sequences. Input material: blood. Every receptor here comes from a human donor with ulcerative colitis or Crohn's disease, or a healthy co-twin of an affected twin (not recorded which).

This chain connects TRBV9 to TRBJ1-5. The CDR3 length is 14 residues. Germline CDR1 and CDR2: SGDLS and YYNGEE. CDR3 loop: CASSAWGVGQPQHF.

The chain couples TRBV9 to TRBJ2-3; absent DNA, TCRdb's TRBD1 call cannot be checked. Germline lookup yields CDR1 SGDLS and CDR2 YYNGEE. This CDR3 comprises 15 residues. The CDR3 region is CASSARQGGTDTQYF.

The CDR3: CASSLAREKREAFF. This chain links TRBV7-2 with TRBJ1-1. The CDR3 loop spans 14 amino acids. CDR1 and CDR2 from the germline V gene are SGHTA and FQGNSA.

The V gene is TRBV12-3 or TRBV12-4, the J gene TRBJ1-1; no DNA is available, so the TRBD1 call from TCRdb remains unchecked. The CDR3 has 13 residues. CDR3 amino acids: CASSLYGGSEAFF.

The V call is TRBV6-2 or TRBV6-3, the J call TRBJ2-2; the D gene TCRdb calls, TRBD1, cannot be checked with no DNA. Germline CDR1 is MNHEY and CDR2 is SVGEGT. The CDR3 length is 15 residues. CDR3 residues: CASSSSVTGLEELFF.

The CDR3 loop is CASSLFSGPGSNQPQHF. The chain combines TRBV12-3 or TRBV12-4 with TRBJ1-5. The CDR3 extends over 17 amino acids.

The chain links TRBV12-3 or TRBV12-4 to TRBJ2-5. The CDR3 has 13 residues. CDR3 sequence reads: CASSLSGWETQYF.

The chain joins TRBV5-6 to TRBJ2-5; without DNA, the TCRdb call of TRBD2 cannot be checked. Germline CDR1 is SGHDT and CDR2 is YYEEEE. The CDR3 spans 14 residues. CDR3 region: CASSRGLSQETQYF.

The chain couples TRBV29-1 to TRBJ2-1; with no DNA, the TCRdb D assignment of TRBD2 cannot be verified. CDR3 size: 14 residues. The V gene's germline CDR1 is SQVTM and CDR2 ANQGSEA. The CDR3: CSVETLRAYNEQFF.

The chain recombines TRBV23-1 with TRBJ2-3; the TRBD2 assignment by TCRdb is unverifiable without DNA. TRBV23-1 is an ORF, with its function uncertain. The CDR3 has 17 residues. This chain's CDR3 is CASSQAPKRENKDTQYF.

This rearrangement joins TRBV10-3 to TRBJ2-2. Germline V gene sequence: CDR1 ENHRY, CDR2 SYGVKD. This CDR3 has 15 residues. The CDR3 spells CAISVDAANTGELFF.

This sequence joins TRBV12-3 or TRBV12-4 and TRBJ1-4. The CDR3 totals 14 residues. The CDR3 is CASSISRTNEKLFF.

This rearrangement joins TRBV23-1 to TRBJ2-5; checking the TCRdb D call of TRBD1 is not possible without DNA. TRBV23-1 is known as an ORF, though its function is uncertain. The CDR3 contains 14 residues. CDR3 loop: CASSPRTHRETQYF.

This chain joins TRBV12-3 or TRBV12-4 and TRBJ2-7; there is no DNA to check the TCRdb D call of TRBD1. This CDR3 is built from 17 residues. CDR3 in amino acids: CASSLWSGGGSSYEQYF.

The chain's CDR3 is CASSQQGGYQETQYF. The V and J genes are TRBV4-3 and TRBJ2-5; absent DNA, TCRdb's TRBD1 call cannot be checked. From germline, CDR1 is LGHNA and CDR2 YSLEER. This CDR3 spans 15 amino acids.

The V call is TRBV7-9, the J call TRBJ2-1. Looked up from germline, CDR1 is SEHNR and CDR2 is FQNEAQ (reference sequence). The CDR3 is made up of 13 amino acids. CDR3 amino acids: CASLPGSHNEQFF.

The genes are TRBV10-1 and TRBJ1-1. Germline V CDR1 and CDR2: WNHNN, SYGVQD (reference sequence). CDR3 length: 12 residues. The chain's CDR3 is CASSGDFTEAFF.

This chain joins TRBV9 and TRBJ2-2; the TRBD1 assignment by TCRdb is unverifiable without DNA. The CDR3 has 15 residues. Germline V gene sequence: CDR1 SGDLS, CDR2 YYNGEE. The CDR3 loop reads CASNSGGVNTGELFF. Based on the CDR3 plus reference TRBV9 and TRBJ2-2, the full variable domain is DSGVTQTPKHLITATGQRVTLRCSPRSGDLSVYWYQQSLDQGLQFLIQYYNGEERAKGNILERFSAQQFPDLHSELNLSSLELGDSALYFCASNSGGVNTGELFFGEGSRLTVL.

This chain uses TRBV7-2 with TRBJ1-4; TCRdb's D call, TRBD1, is unchecked because there is no DNA. This CDR3 region has 15 residues. Germline values: CDR1 SGHTA, CDR2 FQGNSA. The CDR3 spells CASSLGGQPTEKLFF.

This chain uses TRBV5-1 with TRBJ1-2. This CDR3 contains 15 residues. Germline values: CDR1 SGHRS, CDR2 YFSETQ. CDR3 sequence reads: CASSLWEGSNYGFTF.

The chain couples TRBV5-1 to TRBJ1-4. The CDR3 is 14 amino acids. The germline CDR1 and CDR2 sequences are SGHRS and YFSETQ. The CDR3 reads CASSLGNPSEKLFF.

The rearrangement joins TRBV18 to TRBJ2-7; no DNA is available, so the TRBD2 call from TCRdb remains unchecked. Germline-derived CDR1 and CDR2 are KGHSH and LQKENI. This CDR3 contains 15 residues. The CDR3 loop reads CASSPTGTSGYEQYF.

The rearrangement joins TRBV19 to TRBJ2-4; there is no DNA to check the TCRdb D call of TRBD1. Germline CDR1 reads LNHDA; CDR2 reads SQIVND (reference sequence). There are 14 residues in the CDR3. The CDR3 region is CASSLDRAKNIQYF.